This TCR beta chain originates from a study of T-cell memory formation after mild COVID-19. Notes on the study in general: Clones shrinking between day 15 and 85 showed a balanced CD4/CD8 split, and those that grew later tilted toward CD4+.

TCRdb re-called the 5' RACE reads with MiXCR, one entry per CDR3 protein. The profile shows approximately 390,000 distinct CDR3 sequences, 15% to 20% of them singletons. Comments on this clonotype: The antigen is not known.

The CDR3 extends over 11 amino acids. The germline gives CDR1 MNHEY, CDR2 SVGAGI. V was trimmed by 8 bases and J by 2 bases, leaving 6 bases between them. The receptor was derived from a man younger than 35 who had mild COVID-19 (a few samples of this study predate the infection). Cell type and time point are not known. Specimen: PBMCs or a T cell subset sorted from them (not recorded which). This chain connects TRBV6-5 to TRBJ1-2, with unresolved D. CDR3 region: CASLSNYGYTF. The CDR3 DNA reads as TGTGCCAGCTTATCGAACTATGGCTACACCTTC.